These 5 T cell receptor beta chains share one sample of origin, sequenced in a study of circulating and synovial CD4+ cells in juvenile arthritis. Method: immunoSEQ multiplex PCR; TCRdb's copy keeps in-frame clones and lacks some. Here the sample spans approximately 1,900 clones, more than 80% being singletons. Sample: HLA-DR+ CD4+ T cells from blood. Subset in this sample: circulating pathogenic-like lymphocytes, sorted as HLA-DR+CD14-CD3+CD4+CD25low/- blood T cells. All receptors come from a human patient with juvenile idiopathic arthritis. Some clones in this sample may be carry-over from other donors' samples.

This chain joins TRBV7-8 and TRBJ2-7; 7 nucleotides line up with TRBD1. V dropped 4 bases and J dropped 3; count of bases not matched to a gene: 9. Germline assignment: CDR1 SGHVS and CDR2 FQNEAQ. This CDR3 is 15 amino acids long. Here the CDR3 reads CASSSHRDRNYEQYF. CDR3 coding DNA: TGTGCCAGCAGCTCGCACCGGGACAGAAACTACGAGCAGTACTTC.

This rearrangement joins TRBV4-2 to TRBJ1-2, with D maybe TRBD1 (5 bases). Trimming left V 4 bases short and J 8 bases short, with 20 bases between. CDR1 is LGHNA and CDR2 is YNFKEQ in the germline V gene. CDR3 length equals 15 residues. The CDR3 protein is CASSLAGPGNGGYTF. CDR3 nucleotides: TGTGCCAGCAGCCTAGCCGGCCCAGGGAACGGAGGCTACACCTTC.

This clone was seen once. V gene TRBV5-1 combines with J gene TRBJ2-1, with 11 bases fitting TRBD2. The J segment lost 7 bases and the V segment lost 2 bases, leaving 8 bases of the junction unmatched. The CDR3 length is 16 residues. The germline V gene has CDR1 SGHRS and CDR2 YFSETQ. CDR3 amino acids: CASSFLSGRARNEQFF. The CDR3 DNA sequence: TGCGCCAGCAGCTTCCTTAGCGGGAGGGCCCGGAATGAGCAGTTCTTC.

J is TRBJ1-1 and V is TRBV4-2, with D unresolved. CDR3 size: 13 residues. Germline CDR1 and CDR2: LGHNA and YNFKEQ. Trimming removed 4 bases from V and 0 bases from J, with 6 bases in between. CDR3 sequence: CASSLQLNTEAFF. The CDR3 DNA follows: TGTGCCAGCAGCCTTCAGTTGAACACTGAAGCTTTCTTT.

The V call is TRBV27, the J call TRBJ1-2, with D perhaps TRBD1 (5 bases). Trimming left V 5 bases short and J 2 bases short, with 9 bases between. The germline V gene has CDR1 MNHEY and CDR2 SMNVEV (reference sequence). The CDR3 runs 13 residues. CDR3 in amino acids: CASSPDRNYGYTF. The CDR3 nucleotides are TGTGCCAGCAGTCCCGACAGAAACTATGGCTACACCTTC.